This T cell receptor (beta chain) was captured in a study of shared clonotypes between healthy human individuals. The germline V gene has CDR1 LNHDA and CDR2 SQIVND (reference sequence). The CDR3 runs 14 residues. The V end was cut by 3 bases, the J end by 0 bases, with 9 bases between. Naive CD8 isolation took CD45RO-negative cells positively selected for CCR7 and excluded terminally differentiated effector memory CD45RA+ cells. Study-wide results and limits: Shared clonotypes across all four donors exceeded non-shared ones in generation probability.

Genomic DNA per cell subset filled all wells of several immunoSEQ plates. Authors' data handling: There were no quality scores in the junction-only immunoSEQ sequences, so filtering differed. Data came from immunoSEQ multiplex PCR; TCRdb stores just in-frame clones and leaves some out. V and J calls and clone size are as listed in that table; D and trimming were resolved from the DNA. The repertoire has about 680,000 clones, 92% of them found once; the top ten carry 24%. A remark on this clone: Its antigen is unidentified.

This sequence joins TRBV19 and TRBJ2-7; possible D gene TRBD2, 6 bases. The clonotype originates from a man aged 30 to 45 in good health. The sequenced material came from naive CD8+ T cells sorted from blood. CDR3 nucleotide sequence: TGTGCCAGTAGTATCTGGGACTCCTCCTACGAGCAGTACTTC. Translating gives CASSIWDSSYEQYF. Based on the CDR3 plus reference TRBV19 and TRBJ2-7, the full variable domain is DGGITQSPKYLFRKEGQNVTLSCEQNLNHDAMYWYRQDPGQGLRLIYYSQIVNDFQKGDIAEGYSVSREKKESFPLTVTSAQKNPTAFYLCASSIWDSSYEQYFGPGTRLTVT.